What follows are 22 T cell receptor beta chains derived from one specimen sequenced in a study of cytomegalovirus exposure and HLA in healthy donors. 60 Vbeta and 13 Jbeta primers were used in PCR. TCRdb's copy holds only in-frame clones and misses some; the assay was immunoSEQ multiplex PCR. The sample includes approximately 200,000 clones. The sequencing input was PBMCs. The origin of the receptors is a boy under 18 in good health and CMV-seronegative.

The CDR3 is CASARRGGRETQYF. As DNA, the CDR3 is TGTGCCAGCGCTAGGAGAGGGGGCCGAGAGACCCAGTACTTC. The chain joins TRBV27 to TRBJ2-5, with 7 nucleotides matching TRBD1. Per the germline V gene, CDR1 is MNHEY and CDR2 is SMNVEV (reference sequence). The V segment lost 8 bases and the J segment 4 bases; nucleotides outside the gene matches: 10. The CDR3 is 14 amino acids.

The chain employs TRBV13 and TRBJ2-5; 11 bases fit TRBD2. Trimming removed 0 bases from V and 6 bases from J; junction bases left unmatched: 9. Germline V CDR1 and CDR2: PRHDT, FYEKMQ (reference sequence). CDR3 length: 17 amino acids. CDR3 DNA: TGTGCCAGCAGCTTAGGAGTAGCGGGGGGGCGGAAGAAGACCCAGTACTTC. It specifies CASSLGVAGGRKKTQYF.

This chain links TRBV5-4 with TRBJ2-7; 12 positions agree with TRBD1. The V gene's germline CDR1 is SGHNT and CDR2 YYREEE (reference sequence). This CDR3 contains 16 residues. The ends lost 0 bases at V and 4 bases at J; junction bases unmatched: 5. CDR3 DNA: TGTGCCAGCAGCTTGGGACCGGGACAGGGGGCTTACGAGCAGTACTTC. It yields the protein CASSLGPGQGAYEQYF.

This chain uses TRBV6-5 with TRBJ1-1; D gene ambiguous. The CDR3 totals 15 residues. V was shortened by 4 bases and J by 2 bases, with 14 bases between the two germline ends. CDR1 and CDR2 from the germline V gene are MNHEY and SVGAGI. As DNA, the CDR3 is TGTGCCAGCAGTTGGGCGGGCCAGCCCAACACTGAAGCTTTCTTT. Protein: CASSWAGQPNTEAFF.

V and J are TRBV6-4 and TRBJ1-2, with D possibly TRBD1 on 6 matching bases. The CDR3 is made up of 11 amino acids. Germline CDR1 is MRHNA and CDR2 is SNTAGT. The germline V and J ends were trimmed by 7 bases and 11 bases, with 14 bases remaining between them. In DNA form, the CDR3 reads TGTGCCAGCACCCTAGGGGACAATTACACCTTC. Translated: CASTLGDNYTF.

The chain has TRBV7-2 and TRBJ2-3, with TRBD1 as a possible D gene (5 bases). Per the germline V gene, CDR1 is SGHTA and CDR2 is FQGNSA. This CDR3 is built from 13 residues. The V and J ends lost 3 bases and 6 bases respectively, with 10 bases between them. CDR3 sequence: CASSFGSGDTQYF. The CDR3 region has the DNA TGTGCCAGCAGCTTTGGGTCAGGGGATACGCAGTATTTT.

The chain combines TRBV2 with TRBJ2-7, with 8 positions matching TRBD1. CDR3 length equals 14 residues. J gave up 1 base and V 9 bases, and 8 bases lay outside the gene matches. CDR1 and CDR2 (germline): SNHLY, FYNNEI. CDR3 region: CASLPGQASYEQYF. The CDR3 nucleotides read TGTGCCAGTCTACCGGGACAGGCTTCCTACGAGCAGTACTTC.

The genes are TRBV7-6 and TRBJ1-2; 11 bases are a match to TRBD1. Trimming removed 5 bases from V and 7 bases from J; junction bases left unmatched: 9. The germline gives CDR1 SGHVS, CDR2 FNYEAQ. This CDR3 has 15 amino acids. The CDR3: CASSGRDRGASGYTF. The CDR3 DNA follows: TGTGCCAGCAGCGGGCGGGACAGGGGGGCCAGTGGCTACACCTTC.

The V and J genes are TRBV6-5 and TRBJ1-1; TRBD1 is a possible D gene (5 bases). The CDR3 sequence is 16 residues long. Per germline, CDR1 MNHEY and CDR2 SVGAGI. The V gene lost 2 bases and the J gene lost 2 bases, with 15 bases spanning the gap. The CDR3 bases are TGTGCCAGCAGTTACACCAGCGAGACAGCTAACACTGAAGCTTTCTTT. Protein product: CASSYTSETANTEAFF.

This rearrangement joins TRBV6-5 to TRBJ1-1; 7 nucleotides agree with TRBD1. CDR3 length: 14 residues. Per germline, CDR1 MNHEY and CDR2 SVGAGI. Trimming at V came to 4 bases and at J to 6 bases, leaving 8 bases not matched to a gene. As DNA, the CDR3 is TGTGCCAGCAGTTTAGGGGGCAGTCACCCTGAAGCTTTCTTT. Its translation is CASSLGGSHPEAFF.

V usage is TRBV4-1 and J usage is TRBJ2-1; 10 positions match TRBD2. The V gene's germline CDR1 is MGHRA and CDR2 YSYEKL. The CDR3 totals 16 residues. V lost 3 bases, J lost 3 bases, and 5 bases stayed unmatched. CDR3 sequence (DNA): TGCGCCAGCAGCCAGTCTAGCGGGGGAATCTACAATGAGCAGTTCTTC. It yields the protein CASSQSSGGIYNEQFF.

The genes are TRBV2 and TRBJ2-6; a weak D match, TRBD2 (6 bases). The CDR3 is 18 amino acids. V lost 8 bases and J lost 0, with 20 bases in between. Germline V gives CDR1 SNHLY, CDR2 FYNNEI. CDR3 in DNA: TGTGCCAGCCGTGTTGCCACAGTGACTAGCTCTGGGGCCAACGTCCTGACTTTC. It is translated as CASRVATVTSSGANVLTF.

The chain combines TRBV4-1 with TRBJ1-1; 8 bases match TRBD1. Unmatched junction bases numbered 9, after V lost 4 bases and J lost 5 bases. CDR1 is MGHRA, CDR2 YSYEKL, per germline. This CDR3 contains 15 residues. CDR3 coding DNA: TGCGCCAGCAGCCCCCCGACAGGGGCGACGACTGAAGCTTTCTTT. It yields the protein CASSPPTGATTEAFF.

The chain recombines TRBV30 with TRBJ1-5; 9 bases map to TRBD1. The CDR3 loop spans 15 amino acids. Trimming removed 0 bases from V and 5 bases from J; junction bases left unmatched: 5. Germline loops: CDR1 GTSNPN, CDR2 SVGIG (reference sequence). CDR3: CAWSVGTGLYQPQHF. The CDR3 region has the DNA TGTGCCTGGAGTGTAGGGACAGGGTTATATCAGCCCCAGCATTTT.

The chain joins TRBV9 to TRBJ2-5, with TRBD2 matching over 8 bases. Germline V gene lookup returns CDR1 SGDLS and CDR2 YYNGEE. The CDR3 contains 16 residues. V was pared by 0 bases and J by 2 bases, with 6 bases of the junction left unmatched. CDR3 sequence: CASSVGSGASQETQYF. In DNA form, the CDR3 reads TGTGCCAGCAGCGTAGGTAGCGGGGCCTCTCAAGAGACCCAGTACTTC.

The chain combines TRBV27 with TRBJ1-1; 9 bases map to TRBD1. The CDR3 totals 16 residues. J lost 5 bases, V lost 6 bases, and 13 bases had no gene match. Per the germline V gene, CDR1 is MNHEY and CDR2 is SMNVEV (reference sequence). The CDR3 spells CASSSGQGGILTEAFF. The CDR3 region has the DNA TGTGCCAGCAGCTCGGGACAGGGAGGTATTTTGACTGAAGCTTTCTTT.

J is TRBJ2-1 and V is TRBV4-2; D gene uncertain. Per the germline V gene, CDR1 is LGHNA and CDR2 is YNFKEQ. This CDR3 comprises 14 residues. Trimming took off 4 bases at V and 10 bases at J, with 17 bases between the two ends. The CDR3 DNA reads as TGTGCCAGCAGCCCCCCGGCATTGGGCAGGGAGCAGTTCTTC. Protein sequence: CASSPPALGREQFF.

In DNA, the CDR3 is TGTGCCAGCAGCCCGGGGACAACCAACGTCCTGACTTTC. It codes for CASSPGTTNVLTF. The chain uses TRBV7-3 and TRBJ2-6; TRBD1 is a possible D gene (6 bases). CDR3 length: 13 amino acids. Germline CDR1 SGHTA, CDR2 FQGTGA. Trimming shortened V by 5 bases and J by 8 bases, and 10 bases separated the two germline ends.

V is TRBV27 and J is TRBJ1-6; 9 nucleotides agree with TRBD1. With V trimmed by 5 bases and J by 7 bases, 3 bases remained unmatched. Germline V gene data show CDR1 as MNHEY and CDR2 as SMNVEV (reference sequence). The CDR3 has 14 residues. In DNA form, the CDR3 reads TGTGCCAGCAGTGCGACAGGGGGAAATTCACCCCTCCACTTT. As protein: CASSATGGNSPLHF.

This chain's CDR3 is CAWSVWVQGGSPLHF. In nucleotides, the CDR3 is TGTGCCTGGAGTGTATGGGTGCAGGGAGGTTCACCCCTCCACTTT. The chain links TRBV30 to TRBJ1-6; maybe TRBD1 (5 bases). Germline CDR1 GTSNPN, CDR2 SVGIG (reference sequence). This CDR3 spans 15 amino acids. Trimming removed 0 bases at V and 9 bases at J, with 15 bases between.

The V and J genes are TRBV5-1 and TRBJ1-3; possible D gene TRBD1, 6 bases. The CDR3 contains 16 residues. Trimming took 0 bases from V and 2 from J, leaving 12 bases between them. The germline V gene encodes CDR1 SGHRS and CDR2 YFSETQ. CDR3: CASSLDDRKPGNTIYF. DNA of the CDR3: TGCGCCAGCAGCTTGGACGACAGGAAACCTGGAAACACCATATATTTT. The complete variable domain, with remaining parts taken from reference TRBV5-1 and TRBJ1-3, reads KAGVTQTPRYLIKTRGQQVTLSCSPISGHRSVSWYQQTPGQGLQFLFEYFSETQRNKGNFPGRFSGRQFSNSRSEMNVSTLELGDSALYLCASSLDDRKPGNTIYFGEGSWLTVV.

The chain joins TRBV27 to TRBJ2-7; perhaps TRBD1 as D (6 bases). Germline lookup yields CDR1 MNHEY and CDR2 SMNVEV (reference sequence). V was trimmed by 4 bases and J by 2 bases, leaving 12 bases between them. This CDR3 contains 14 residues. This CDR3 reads CASSSPDSPYEQYF. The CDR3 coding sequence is TGTGCCAGCAGTTCCCCGGACAGCCCCTACGAGCAGTACTTC.